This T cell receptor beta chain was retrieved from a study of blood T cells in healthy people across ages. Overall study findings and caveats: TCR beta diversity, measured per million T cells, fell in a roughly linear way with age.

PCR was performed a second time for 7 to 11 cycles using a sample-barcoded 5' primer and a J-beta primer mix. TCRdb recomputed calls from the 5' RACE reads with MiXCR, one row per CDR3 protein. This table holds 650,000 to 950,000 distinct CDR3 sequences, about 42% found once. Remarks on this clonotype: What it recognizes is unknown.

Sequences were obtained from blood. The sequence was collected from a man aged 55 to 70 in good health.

The CDR3 sequence: CASSLFPPHRISYEQYF. In DNA, the CDR3 is TGTGCCAGCAGTTTATTCCCCCCCCACAGGATCTCCTACGAGCAGTACTTC. The chain is built from TRBV28 and TRBJ2-7; a possible D gene is TRBD1 (5 bases). V lost 1 base, J lost 0 bases, and 16 bases lay in between. The CDR3 is 17 amino acids. Germline V gene sequence: CDR1 MDHEN, CDR2 SYDVKM.